What follows is one T cell receptor (beta chain) and its context. V was shortened by 5 bases and J by 7 bases, with 15 bases between the two germline ends. Germline CDR1 and CDR2: SQVTM and ANQGSEA. CDR3 length equals 13 residues. The sample comes from a study of T cells after yellow fever vaccination. TCRdb passed the 5' RACE reads through MiXCR, listing each CDR3 protein once. The profile covers about 350,000 distinct CDR3 sequences, with around a tenth appearing a single time and about 17% taken by the ten largest. The TCR sequence derives from a man between 18 and 29 years old who received the YFV17D yellow fever vaccine. The sequences come from PBMCs, collected on the day of the first yellow fever vaccination. This sequence joins TRBV29-1 and TRBJ1-5; no definite D call. The CDR3 spells CSVTETISQPQHF. The CDR3 nucleotides are TGCAGCGTTACCGAGACGATATCGCAGCCCCAGCATTTT. The full variable domain, rest sourced from reference TRBV29-1 and TRBJ1-5, is SAVISQKPSRDICQRGTSLTIQCQVDSQVTMMFWYRQQPGQSLTLIATANQGSEATYESGFVIDKFPISRPNLTFSTLTVSNMSPEDSSIYLCSVTETISQPQHFGDGTRLSIL.